This TCR beta chain was recorded in a study of T cells in Graves' hyperthyroidism and ophthalmopathy. Study overall: The blood sample was taken at first diagnosis, before treatment began. Study findings and constraints: In simple terms, a model built on 13 V-J features told ophthalmopathy apart from stable hyperthyroidism.

Trimming left V 0 bases short and J 2 bases short, with 10 bases between. CDR1 and CDR2 (germline): MNHEY, SVGAGI. The CDR3 spans 15 residues. Using RNA transcripts as the source, TCR beta CDR3 regions were amplified. HTBI primers drove first-round RT-PCR of the TCR CDR3. TCRdb used MiXCR to reprocess the multiplex PCR reads, holding one entry per CDR3 protein. Of approximately 490,000 distinct CDR3 sequences in the sample, 22% were seen once. Of note for this clonotype: Its antigen is not known.

This receptor was taken from a woman between 65 and 79 years old with Graves' ophthalmopathy. J is TRBJ1-1 and V is TRBV6-5; D gene uncertain. The sample comprised blood. CDR3 in amino acids: CASSYSNAVNTEAFF. For the CDR3, the DNA is TGTGCCAGCAGTTACTCGAACGCGGTTAACACTGAAGCTTTCTTT.